Sequencing of this T cell receptor (beta chain) was carried out in a study of cytomegalovirus exposure and HLA in healthy donors. Whole-study context: Findings of an earlier analysis included some 110 million unique TCR beta sequences from roughly 180 million T cells. Around 80 million unique TCR sequences came from HLA-typed donors in an early release. Study-level points and caveats: HLA alleles showed associations with around 15,000 TCR beta sequences in a later analysis, at a 0.05 false discovery rate.

This PCR relied on a set of 60 Vbeta primers and 13 Jbeta primers. The table came from immunoSEQ multiplex PCR; TCRdb's copy has only in-frame clones and leaves some out. The sample has 55,000 to 70,000 clones, approximately 80% seen once. As regards this clone: Its antigen is not identified.

This CDR3 comprises 14 residues. Looked up from germline, CDR1 is MDHEN and CDR2 is SYDVKM. With 1 base removed from V and 4 bases from J, the gap between germline ends came to 10 bases. This clonotype originated in a human donor in good health. The chain uses TRBV28 and TRBJ2-5; D possibly corresponds to TRBD1 (6 bases). The sample was PBMCs. CDR3 in amino acids: CASSLLGARETQYF. As DNA, the CDR3 is TGTGCCAGCAGTTTATTGGGGGCTAGAGAGACCCAGTACTTC.